One and the same sample provided the 29 T cell receptor beta chains below, sequenced in a study of shared clonotypes between healthy human individuals. Assay used: immunoSEQ multiplex PCR; TCRdb lists only in-frame clones, some missing. The sample comprises about 2 million clones, about 95% of which are singletons, and 0.85% to 1.2% rests with the top ten. Positive CCR7 selection of CD45RO-negative cells yielded the naive CD8 cells, and terminally differentiated effector memory CD45RA+ cells were excluded. The sequenced sample was naive CD8+ T cells sorted from blood. These receptor sequences come from a young man in good health.

This rearrangement joins TRBV4-1 to TRBJ1-1, with TRBD1 matching over 7 bases. CDR1 is MGHRA, CDR2 YSYEKL, per germline. The CDR3 is 14 amino acids. J gave up 4 bases and V 7 bases, and 9 bases lay outside the gene matches. The CDR3 DNA reads TGCGCCAGCACAAACTCGGGACAGCTCACTGAAGCTTTCTTT. This sequence encodes CASTNSGQLTEAFF.

The V and J genes are TRBV6-9 and TRBJ1-5; a weak D match, TRBD1 (6 bases). Germline lookup yields CDR1 MNHGY and CDR2 SVAAGI. Trimming cost V 2 bases and J 3 bases, with 11 bases left between them. The CDR3 extends over 15 amino acids. The CDR3 sequence: CASSYGRGSNQPQHF. CDR3 bases: TGTGCCAGCAGTTATGGCAGGGGATCCAATCAGCCCCAGCATTTT.

The chain employs TRBV4-1 and TRBJ2-5; 9 nucleotides line up with TRBD1. The germline V gene has CDR1 MGHRA and CDR2 YSYEKL. The CDR3 sequence is 16 residues long. The trim removed 4 bases at V and 5 bases at J, leaving 11 bases unmatched. This CDR3 reads CASSLTTGTGRETQYF. The CDR3 nucleotides read TGCGCCAGCAGCCTAACTACCGGGACAGGGAGGGAGACCCAGTACTTC.

The chain has TRBV11-2 and TRBJ2-7, with 9 bases that match TRBD2. This CDR3 is 15 amino acids long. In germline, CDR1 is SGHAT, CDR2 FQNNGV. The V and J ends lost 1 base and 7 bases, in that order; junction bases with no gene match: 8. The CDR3: CASSLGASGIGEQYF. The CDR3 coding sequence is TGTGCCAGCAGCTTAGGGGCTAGCGGGATAGGGGAGCAGTACTTC.

This chain links TRBV30 with TRBJ1-2; perhaps TRBD1 as D (6 bases). The CDR3 consists of 15 residues. Germline V gives CDR1 GTSNPN, CDR2 SVGIG (reference sequence). V was trimmed by 3 bases and J by 4 bases, leaving 18 bases between them. Written as DNA, the CDR3 is TGTGCCTGGAGCCCTAGGGGGGAAGGATCCTATGGCTACACCTTC. Amino acids: CAWSPRGEGSYGYTF.

Note on this clone: Other DNA variants within this sample encode the same CDR3. The chain uses TRBV9 and TRBJ2-3; a possible D gene is TRBD2 (6 bases). There are 15 residues in the CDR3. From germline, CDR1 is SGDLS and CDR2 YYNGEE. V was clipped by 2 bases and J by 1 base, with 11 bases between them. CDR3 DNA sequence: TGTGCCAGCAGCGTTGGTGGCGGGGGCACAGATACGCAGTATTTT. Its translation: CASSVGGGGTDTQYF.

The chain couples TRBV15 to TRBJ1-4; D gene ambiguous. This CDR3 region has 17 residues. CDR1 and CDR2 from the germline V gene are LNHNV and YYDKDF (reference sequence). Trimming removed 5 bases at V and 1 base at J, with 17 bases between. CDR3 bases: TGTGCCACCAGCTCCCAGGCGGGGTGGGGAACTAATGAAAAACTGTTTTTT. It codes for CATSSQAGWGTNEKLFF.

The CDR3 loop reads CASSLGSGDPYEQYF. The DNA of the CDR3 is TGTGCCAGCAGCTTAGGGTCCGGGGACCCCTACGAGCAGTACTTC. The rearrangement links TRBV11-2 to TRBJ2-7; D assignment may be TRBD1 or TRBD2 (5 bases each). The length of the CDR3 is 15 residues. Per the germline V gene, CDR1 is SGHAT and CDR2 is FQNNGV. V lost 1 base to trimming and J lost 2 bases, with 12 bases between them.

With respect to this clone: This same CDR3 is encoded by further DNA sequences in the sample. The chain joins TRBV6-6 to TRBJ2-7; tentatively, D is TRBD1 (5 bases). Deletions cut 6 bases from V and 4 bases from J, with 10 bases between. The CDR3 is 12 amino acids. CDR1 is MNHNY and CDR2 is SVGAGI in the germline V gene (reference sequence). In DNA form, the CDR3 reads TGTGCCAGCAGGCAGGGCGCTTACGAGCAGTACTTC. This encodes CASRQGAYEQYF.

This chain uses TRBV10-3 with TRBJ2-3, with 8 bases that match TRBD2. Germline CDR1 ENHRY, CDR2 SYGVKD. There are 14 residues in the CDR3. This chain's CDR3 is CATGTGGNTDTQYF. The CDR3 nucleotides are TGTGCTACCGGGACGGGAGGGAACACAGATACGCAGTATTTT.

To note about this clone: Other DNA sequences from this sample encode an identical CDR3 as well. The chain recombines TRBV5-1 with TRBJ2-1; D might be TRBD2 (7 bases). Trimming pared 4 bases from V and 6 bases from J, leaving 11 bases between. The CDR3 contains 13 residues. Germline-derived CDR1 and CDR2 are SGHRS and YFSETQ. The chain's CDR3 is CASSLGGLNEQFF. In DNA form, the CDR3 reads TGCGCCAGCAGCCTCGGGGGGCTCAATGAGCAGTTCTTC.

The genes are TRBV7-2 and TRBJ2-5; 7 nucleotides align to TRBD1. Germline CDR1 and CDR2: SGHTA and FQGNSA. The CDR3 has 15 amino acids. V gave up 1 base and J gave up 1 base; unmatched junction bases: 3. The CDR3 here is CASSLVTGVQETQYF. CDR3 bases: TGTGCCAGCAGCTTAGTCACAGGGGTCCAAGAGACCCAGTACTTC.

The rearrangement uses TRBV9 and TRBJ2-1, with D unclear. V lost 3 bases to trimming and J lost 9 bases, with 10 bases between them. This CDR3 contains 12 residues. Germline lookup yields CDR1 SGDLS and CDR2 YYNGEE. CDR3 amino acids: CASSGLHVEQFF. The CDR3 DNA is TGTGCCAGCAGCGGCCTGCACGTTGAGCAGTTCTTC.

The V and J genes are TRBV28 and TRBJ1-5, with D hard to call. CDR1 and CDR2 from the germline V gene are MDHEN and SYDVKM. The ends were cut back, 2 bases at V and 15 bases at J, with 14 bases in the middle. This CDR3 comprises 12 residues. The CDR3 DNA sequence: TGTGCCAGCAGTTTAGCGGTTGAGGGTTCGCATTTT. It is translated as CASSLAVEGSHF.

The rearrangement links TRBV28 to TRBJ1-3; D ambiguous. V was shortened by 2 bases and J by 0 bases, with 11 bases between the two germline ends. The CDR3 covers 16 residues. Germline lookup yields CDR1 MDHEN and CDR2 SYDVKM. The CDR3 bases are TGTGCCAGCAGTTTAGGGGTGGTGAGCTCTGGAAACACCATATATTTT. Translated: CASSLGVVSSGNTIYF. Using reference TRBV28 and TRBJ1-3 for the parts outside the CDR3, the full variable domain is DVKVTQSSRYLVKRTGEKVFLECVQDMDHENMFWYRQDPGLGLRLIYFSYDVKMKEKGDIPEGYSVSREKKERFSLILESASTNQTSMYLCASSLGVVSSGNTIYFGEGSWLTVV.

The CDR3 DNA is TGTGCCAGCTCACCGGACAGGTCGACTGAAGCTTTCTTT. As protein: CASSPDRSTEAFF. The chain carries TRBV18 and TRBJ1-1, with 7 bases fitting TRBD1. CDR1 and CDR2 (germline): KGHSH, LQKENI. The CDR3 runs 13 residues. V lost 3 bases, J lost 5 bases, and 3 bases stayed unmatched.

This clone was counted once. The sample contains more than one DNA sequence encoding this CDR3. The V gene is TRBV11-2, the J gene TRBJ2-7; D ambiguous. Germline V CDR1 and CDR2: SGHAT, FQNNGV. CDR3 size: 11 residues. Between the trimmed V and J ends, which lost 4 bases and 2 bases, there was a span of 3 bases. The CDR3: CASSSTYEQYF. The CDR3 DNA follows: TGTGCCAGCAGCTCTACCTACGAGCAGTACTTC.

This chain uses TRBV6-1 with TRBJ2-5; unclear D gene. V was cut by 2 bases and J by 7 bases, with 14 bases left in between. The germline V gene has CDR1 MNHNS and CDR2 SASEGT. The length of the CDR3 is 14 residues. The CDR3 DNA follows: TGTGCCAGCAGTGAACTAAAGGCTCTTGGGACCCAGTACTTC. Its translation: CASSELKALGTQYF.

The J gene is TRBJ1-3, the V gene TRBV28; no clear D gene. The CDR3 consists of 15 residues. The V end lost 3 bases, the J end lost 4 bases, and 13 bases lay between the germline ends. Germline V gives CDR1 MDHEN, CDR2 SYDVKM. This chain's CDR3 is CASSFLLRAGNTIYF. CDR3 sequence (DNA): TGTGCCAGCAGTTTCCTTTTAAGGGCCGGAAACACCATATATTTT.

The V and J genes are TRBV5-5 and TRBJ2-1; D not resolved. Germline CDR1 is SGHKS and CDR2 is YYEKEE (reference sequence). This CDR3 comprises 15 residues. Between the trimmed V and J ends, which lost 2 bases and 4 bases, there was a span of 13 bases. The CDR3 DNA reads as TGTGCCAGCAGCTTTAGTTCTGAGGTTTACAATGAGCAGTTCTTC. It yields the protein CASSFSSEVYNEQFF.

The chain carries TRBV4-1 and TRBJ2-5; D is perhaps TRBD2 (7 bases). Deletions cut 0 bases from V and 5 bases from J, with 13 bases between. Per germline, CDR1 MGHRA and CDR2 YSYEKL. The CDR3 has 15 residues. The CDR3 reads CASSQDLQGGETQYF. The CDR3 DNA follows: TGCGCCAGCAGCCAAGATCTACAGGGAGGGGAGACCCAGTACTTC.

This clone came up a few times. The chain has TRBV10-1 and TRBJ1-6; D not certain. CDR1 WNHNN and CDR2 SYGVQD come from the germline V gene (reference sequence). There are 13 residues in the CDR3. V was cut by 0 bases and J by 6 bases, with 3 bases left in between. The CDR3 is CASSESSNSPLHF. CDR3 DNA sequence: TGCGCCAGCAGTGAGTCGAGTAATTCACCCCTCCACTTT.

The chain employs TRBV25-1 and TRBJ1-1; TRBD1 aligns across 7 bases. The length of the CDR3 is 16 residues. Germline V gives CDR1 MGHDK, CDR2 SYGVNS. V was pared by 6 bases and J by 6 bases, with 16 bases of the junction left unmatched. CDR3 DNA sequence: TGTGCCAGCAGGGAGAGACAGGGCCCCCGGCTGTCTGAAGCTTTCTTT. Its translation is CASRERQGPRLSEAFF.

In regard to this clone: Other DNA sequences in the sample encode the same CDR3. V is TRBV28 and J is TRBJ2-7; TRBD1 matches 8 bases. Germline-derived CDR1 and CDR2 are MDHEN and SYDVKM. The ends lost 4 bases at V and 0 bases at J; junction bases unmatched: 2. The CDR3 totals 14 residues. The DNA for the CDR3 is TGTGCCAGCAGTTCGGGACAGGCCTCCTACGAGCAGTACTTC. Amino acid sequence: CASSSGQASYEQYF.

This chain uses TRBV4-3 with TRBJ2-1, with D possibly being TRBD2 (6 bases). Trimming left V 1 base short and J 2 bases short, with 12 bases between. This CDR3 has 16 residues. Germline V lookup: CDR1 LGHNA, CDR2 YSLEER. CDR3 sequence (DNA): TGCGCCAGCAGCCAAGGTGTTCCGGGGGCCTACAATGAGCAGTTCTTC. It yields the protein CASSQGVPGAYNEQFF.

Regarding this clone: Additional DNA sequences in this sample encode the identical CDR3. In DNA form, the CDR3 reads TGTGCCAGCAGCTTCCAGGGGACCTACGAGCAGTACTTC. Translation: CASSFQGTYEQYF. The chain joins TRBV5-4 to TRBJ2-7; tentative D call: TRBD1 (6 bases). V was shortened by 2 bases and J by 2 bases, with 8 bases between the two germline ends. CDR3 size: 13 residues. CDR1 and CDR2 (germline): SGHNT, YYREEE (reference sequence).

This chain uses TRBV27 with TRBJ2-1; D may be TRBD1 (6 bases). CDR1 and CDR2 (germline): MNHEY, SMNVEV (reference sequence). The CDR3 is 14 amino acids. Trimming took off 4 bases at V and 4 bases at J, with 11 bases between the two ends. The CDR3 coding sequence is TGTGCCAGCAGTTGGCCAGGGGCATACAATGAGCAGTTCTTC. It yields the protein CASSWPGAYNEQFF.

The genes are TRBV11-2 and TRBJ1-1; the match to TRBD1 covers 8 bases. CDR1 SGHAT and CDR2 FQNNGV come from the germline V gene. The CDR3 runs to 14 residues. After removal of 2 bases from V and 4 bases from J, the junction contained 3 bases not matched to a gene. The CDR3 region has the DNA TGTGCCAGCAGCTTACGGGACAGGAGCACTGAAGCTTTCTTT. Protein product: CASSLRDRSTEAFF.

The chain has TRBV7-2 and TRBJ1-2; 9 nucleotides line up with TRBD1. The CDR3 runs to 16 residues. The germline gives CDR1 SGHTA, CDR2 FQGNSA. V gave up 2 bases and J gave up 2 bases; unmatched junction bases: 6. The CDR3 loop reads CASSLWDRDLNYGYTF. CDR3 nucleotides: TGTGCCAGCAGCTTATGGGACAGGGATTTGAACTATGGCTACACCTTC.